Only a few counts were recorded for the clone carrying this T cell receptor (beta chain). What it binds is unknown. The sample is drawn from a study of T cell repertoires in cytomegalovirus infection. Study in general: It can be stated that public TCR beta signatures indicated CMV infection as well as a matching HLA type. Points from the study as a whole: Cumulative public TCR beta family frequency identified CMV carriers with the relevant HLA. CMV-specific TCR beta clonotypes restricted by HLA-C were the ones dominating the ex vivo response.

Trimming cost V 4 bases and J 0 bases, with 6 bases left between them. The germline V gene encodes CDR1 MNHEY and CDR2 SMNVEV (reference sequence). This CDR3 region has 13 residues. TCRdb reanalysed the reads using MiXCR and keeps one entry per CDR3 protein. The sample includes about 900,000 distinct CDR3 sequences, about a third seen only once; the top ten take over 10%. This receptor was identified in a human donor in good health (CMV status not recorded). Some clones in this sample may be carry-over from other donors' samples. Material: cultured CD8+ T cells from PBMCs, obtained from culture after CMV antigen stimulation. This sequence joins TRBV27 and TRBJ1-2; D not certain. This CDR3 reads CASSSSPNYGYTF. CDR3 coding DNA: TGTGCCAGCAGTTCCTCCCCTAACTATGGCTACACCTTC.